The 21 T cell receptor beta chains below all came from one sample that was sequenced in a study of cytomegalovirus exposure and HLA in healthy donors. The PCR had 60 Vbeta and 13 Jbeta primers. Some clones are missing from TCRdb's copy, which holds only in-frame ones; the method was immunoSEQ multiplex PCR. The sample comprises 150,000 to 200,000 clones, 75% to 85% of which are singletons, and 1.4% to 1.5% rests with the top ten. Sequenced material: PBMCs. The receptors were gathered from a woman between 25 and 40 years old in good health and CMV-seropositive.

The chain employs TRBV5-1 and TRBJ1-3; D may be TRBD1 (5 bases). Germline lookup yields CDR1 SGHRS and CDR2 YFSETQ. Trimming stripped 7 bases from V and 2 bases from J, with 13 bases between. There are 14 residues in the CDR3. The DNA of the CDR3 is TGCGCCAGCGCCGCCTCAGGGACTGGAAACACCATATATTTT. This sequence encodes CASAASGTGNTIYF.

The rearrangement uses TRBV11-2 and TRBJ1-1; possible D gene TRBD1, 5 bases. Germline CDR1 is SGHAT and CDR2 is FQNNGV. V was cut by 1 base and J by 3 bases, with 9 bases left in between. The CDR3 contains 14 residues. CDR3 DNA sequence: TGTGCCAGCAGCTTAGTGGGGGAGGACACTGAAGCTTTCTTT. It codes for CASSLVGEDTEAFF.

The V call is TRBV5-6, the J call TRBJ2-1; 9 bases match TRBD2. V shed 6 bases, J shed 4 bases, and the junction held 11 bases outside the gene matches. CDR1 is SGHDT and CDR2 is YYEEEE in the germline V gene. The CDR3 loop spans 16 amino acids. The DNA of the CDR3 is TGTGCCAGCACCTCAATAGCGGGAGTTAGTTACAATGAGCAGTTCTTC. Encoded protein: CASTSIAGVSYNEQFF.

The chain has TRBV27 and TRBJ2-7, with TRBD1 matching 9 bases. J lost 6 bases, V lost 5 bases, and 11 bases had no gene match. CDR1 and CDR2 (germline): MNHEY, SMNVEV (reference sequence). The CDR3 is made up of 15 amino acids. In DNA form, the CDR3 reads TGTGCCAGCAGTCGACCGGGGACAGGGTATGTCGAGCAGTACTTC. Translation gives CASSRPGTGYVEQYF.

The count of this clone is one. V gene TRBV19 combines with J gene TRBJ2-1; D possibly corresponds to TRBD1 (6 bases). The CDR3 has 14 amino acids. Germline V gene data show CDR1 as LNHDA and CDR2 as SQIVND (reference sequence). Deletions cut 2 bases from V and 7 bases from J, with 12 bases between. The CDR3: CASSISGQGNEQFF. The CDR3 nucleotides read TGTGCCAGTAGTATATCCGGGCAGGGGAATGAGCAGTTCTTC.

This sequence joins TRBV2 and TRBJ2-1; 8 bases map to TRBD2. This CDR3 spans 11 amino acids. From germline, CDR1 is SNHLY and CDR2 FYNNEI. J was trimmed by 16 bases and V by 7 bases; bases with no gene match: 9. This CDR3 is CASTPVTSVFF. The DNA for the CDR3 is TGTGCCAGCACCCCCGTGACTAGCGTCTTCTTC.

The rearrangement joins TRBV2 to TRBJ2-7, with TRBD2 matching 15 bases. This CDR3 contains 16 residues. Germline CDR1 SNHLY, CDR2 FYNNEI. Trimming took 2 bases from V and 7 from J; bases not matched to a gene: 6. The CDR3 bases are TGTGCCAGCAGTGAACCCGGACTAGCGGGAGGGGGAGAGCAGTACTTC. This translates into CASSEPGLAGGGEQYF.

The chain couples TRBV10-3 to TRBJ1-3, with 7 bases identical to TRBD1. The trim removed 2 bases at V and 1 base at J, leaving 11 bases unmatched. Germline lookup yields CDR1 ENHRY and CDR2 SYGVKD. The CDR3 runs to 18 residues. The CDR3, as DNA: TGTGCCATCAGTGAGCCCCTCGGCAGGGGGGCATCTGGAAACACCATATATTTT. Its protein product is CAISEPLGRGASGNTIYF.

V is TRBV6-5 and J is TRBJ1-4; no firm D call. This CDR3 spans 15 amino acids. V shed 2 bases and J shed 6 bases, with 13 bases lying between them. Germline V CDR1 and CDR2: MNHEY, SVGAGI. In DNA, the CDR3 is TGTGCCAGCAGTTACGGTTCGGGTTTAGATGAAAAACTGTTTTTT. Protein product: CASSYGSGLDEKLFF.

This chain connects TRBV27 to TRBJ2-1, with D maybe TRBD1 (6 bases). V lost 1 base, J lost 5 bases, and 9 bases lay in between. This CDR3 has 14 amino acids. Germline CDR1 is MNHEY and CDR2 is SMNVEV (reference sequence). The CDR3 spells CASSLFSGDNEQFF. CDR3 sequence (DNA): TGTGCCAGCAGTTTATTTTCAGGGGACAATGAGCAGTTCTTC.

The V gene is TRBV28, the J gene TRBJ2-7; D unresolved. V dropped 4 bases and J dropped 5 bases, with 6 bases sitting between them. The CDR3 runs 11 residues. CDR1 and CDR2 (germline): MDHEN, SYDVKM. The CDR3 loop is CASSSVNEQYF. The DNA for the CDR3 is TGTGCCAGCAGTTCGGTGAACGAGCAGTACTTC.

The V and J genes are TRBV4-1 and TRBJ2-3; 7 positions match TRBD1. This CDR3 contains 17 residues. V lost 0 bases to trimming and J lost 1 base; unmatched junction nucleotides: 7. Germline assignment: CDR1 MGHRA and CDR2 YSYEKL. The chain's CDR3 is CASSQDQQGEGTDTQYF. CDR3 sequence (DNA): TGCGCCAGCAGCCAAGATCAGCAGGGGGAAGGCACAGATACGCAGTATTTT.

V usage is TRBV7-9 and J usage is TRBJ2-7; 7 bases fit TRBD2. V gave up 5 bases and J gave up 0 bases; unmatched junction bases: 7. Germline V CDR1 and CDR2: SEHNR, FQNEAQ (reference sequence). The CDR3 contains 15 residues. In DNA, the CDR3 is TGTGCCAGCAGCCTCTACGGGGAGGGCTCCTACGAGCAGTACTTC. Translation gives CASSLYGEGSYEQYF.

V usage is TRBV6-5 and J usage is TRBJ2-7, with a weak D call TRBD1 (6 bases). The J call is in doubt because the DNA end fits TRBJ2-1 better. Germline values: CDR1 MNHEY, CDR2 SVGAGI. CDR3 length: 13 residues. The CDR3 DNA is TGTGCCAGCGTTAAACAGGGCTCCAATGAGCAGTTCTTC. Its protein is CASVKQGSNEQFF.

This chain links TRBV6-1 with TRBJ1-5; D unclear. The CDR3 is 15 residues long. Germline CDR1 reads MNHNS; CDR2 reads SASEGT. V was cut by 2 bases and J by 5 bases, with 13 bases left in between. This CDR3 is CASSELSGEDQPQHF. Written as DNA, the CDR3 is TGTGCCAGCAGTGAATTGTCTGGGGAGGATCAGCCCCAGCATTTT.

The rearrangement links TRBV11-3 to TRBJ2-7, with TRBD2 matching over 7 bases. CDR3 length: 15 residues. Germline V gene lookup returns CDR1 SGHNT and CDR2 YENEEA. Losses at the gene ends were 3 bases for V and 4 bases for J; bases not matched to a gene: 9. CDR3 sequence reads: CASSFGPSGTYEQYF. As DNA, the CDR3 is TGTGCCAGCAGCTTCGGGCCTAGCGGAACATACGAGCAGTACTTC.

The chain carries TRBV2 and TRBJ1-5; 7 bases fit TRBD1. This CDR3 has 12 amino acids. CDR1 SNHLY and CDR2 FYNNEI come from the germline V gene. J was trimmed by 13 bases and V by 6 bases; bases with no gene match: 9. The CDR3 spells CASSALRGVQHF. The CDR3 DNA sequence: TGTGCCAGCAGCGCCCTCAGGGGGGTTCAGCATTTT.

This chain uses TRBV11-3 with TRBJ2-1; 9 bases map to TRBD2. The germline gives CDR1 SGHNT, CDR2 YENEEA. V dropped 5 bases and J dropped 6; count of bases not matched to a gene: 5. The CDR3 consists of 14 residues. Here the CDR3 reads CASSTGLAVNEQFF. CDR3 sequence (DNA): TGTGCCAGCAGCACGGGACTAGCCGTCAATGAGCAGTTCTTC.

The rearrangement uses TRBV19 and TRBJ1-1, with a possible D match to TRBD1 (5 bases). V lost 2 bases to trimming and J lost 11 bases, with 12 bases between them. Germline V CDR1 and CDR2: LNHDA, SQIVND (reference sequence). The CDR3 sequence is 12 residues long. CDR3 DNA sequence: TGTGCCAGTAGTATACTCGGACATGGGGCTTTCTTT. It encodes CASSILGHGAFF.

The rearrangement uses TRBV2 and TRBJ2-7; tentative D call: TRBD1 (7 bases). The length of the CDR3 is 16 residues. Between the trimmed V and J ends, which lost 1 base and 2 bases, there was a span of 15 bases. CDR1 is SNHLY, CDR2 FYNNEI, per germline. The CDR3 DNA reads TGTGCCAGCAGTGAAGGGACACAGGGGACTCCCTACGAGCAGTACTTC. It encodes CASSEGTQGTPYEQYF.

This clone was picked up one time. The V call is TRBV28, the J call TRBJ2-5; 7 positions agree with TRBD2. Losses at the gene ends were 6 bases for V and 2 bases for J; bases not matched to a gene: 6. Germline V gene sequence: CDR1 MDHEN, CDR2 SYDVKM. The CDR3 is 14 residues long. In DNA, the CDR3 is TGTGCCAGCAGAACCTGGGGGGGACAAGAGACCCAGTACTTC. Its translation is CASRTWGGQETQYF.